This T cell receptor (beta chain) was identified during a study of early T cells in non-severe SARS-CoV-2 infection. The wider study: Unsorted whole-blood RNA was sequenced in bulk, leaving chains unpaired.

Overall study findings and caveats: There was a bias toward anti-spike CD8 responses in VDJdb matching, which missed private and CD4 specificities.

As part of library construction, unique molecular identifiers were attached to individual cDNA molecules. TCRdb independently ran MiXCR on the 5' RACE reads; one entry per CDR3 protein. The sample yields some 96,000 distinct CDR3 sequences, about 11% seen once. J gave up 6 bases and V 2 bases, and 7 bases lay outside the gene matches. Germline V gives CDR1 KGHSH, CDR2 LQKENI. The CDR3 sequence is 16 residues long. In regard to this clonotype: Its antigen is as yet unknown.

V and J are TRBV18 and TRBJ2-7, with 13 bases matching TRBD2. This specimen was whole blood, taken at baseline. This TCR came from an adult who was a healthcare worker with PCR-confirmed SARS-CoV-2 infection or an uninfected control (not recorded which). The CDR3, as DNA: TGTGCCAGCTCACCATTGGGACTAGCGGGAAGTGGCGAGCAGTACTTC. Translating it yields CASSPLGLAGSGEQYF.